This TCR beta chain was captured by sequencing in a study of blood T cell repertoires in COVID-19. V lost 3 bases to trimming and J lost 4 bases; unmatched junction nucleotides: 12. From germline, CDR1 is MRHNA and CDR2 SNTAGT. The CDR3 is 18 residues long. Profiling relied on immunoSEQ multiplex PCR, and the TCRdb table lists in-frame clones only, not all of them. The table has fewer than 300,000 clones, about nine tenths seen once. This sequence joins TRBV6-4 and TRBJ2-5, with 12 bases identical to TRBD2. Input material: peripheral blood. This sequence was found in a man in his fifties or sixties who had recovered from COVID-19. The CDR3 loop reads CASSETRASGGARETQYF. CDR3 in DNA: TGTGCCAGCAGTGAAACCAGGGCTAGCGGGGGGGCCCGAGAGACCCAGTACTTC.